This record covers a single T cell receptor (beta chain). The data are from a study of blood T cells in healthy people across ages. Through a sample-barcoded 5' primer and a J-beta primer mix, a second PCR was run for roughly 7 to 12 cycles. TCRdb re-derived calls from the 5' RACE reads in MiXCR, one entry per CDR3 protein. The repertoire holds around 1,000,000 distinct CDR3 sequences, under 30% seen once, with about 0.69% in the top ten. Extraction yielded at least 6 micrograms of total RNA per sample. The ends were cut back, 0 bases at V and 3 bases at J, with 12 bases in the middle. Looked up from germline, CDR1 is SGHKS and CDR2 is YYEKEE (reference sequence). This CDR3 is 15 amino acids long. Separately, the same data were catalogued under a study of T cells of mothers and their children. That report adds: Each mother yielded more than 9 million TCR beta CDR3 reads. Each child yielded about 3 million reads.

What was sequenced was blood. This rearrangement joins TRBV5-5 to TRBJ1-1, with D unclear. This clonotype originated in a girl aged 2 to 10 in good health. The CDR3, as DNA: TGTGCCAGCAGCTTGGTAAGGCAGACCTACACTGAAGCTTTCTTT. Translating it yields CASSLVRQTYTEAFF.